What follows is one T cell receptor (beta chain) and its context. The data originate from a study of identical twins. One entry per CDR3 protein results from TCRdb running MiXCR on the 5' RACE reads. This table has 1.5 million to 2 million distinct CDR3 sequences, more than 30% appearing once. Germline V gives CDR1 SGHAT, CDR2 FQNNGV. The CDR3 spans 15 residues. V lost 5 bases, J lost 9 bases, and 20 bases lay in between. Source material: cord blood. This chain uses TRBV11-2 with TRBJ2-1; D could derive from TRBD1 or TRBD2 (5 bases each). The sequence was collected from a newborn girl in good health. The CDR3 region is CASSPRATGGGEQFF. In DNA form, the CDR3 reads TGTGCCAGCAGCCCCCGGGCGACCGGTGGGGGTGAGCAGTTCTTC.